Following are 10 T cell receptor beta chains from one sample sequenced in a study of blood T cell repertoires in COVID-19. Libraries were prepared by immunoSEQ multiplex PCR; TCRdb keeps only in-frame clonotypes and omits some of them. The sample has around 250,000 clones, 84% seen once. Sequenced sample: peripheral blood. These receptors all stem from a human donor in a cohort sampled during active COVID-19.

This clone came up a few times. The V call is TRBV3-1 (or the pseudogene TRBV3-2), the J call TRBJ1-4; the D is unclear. Trimming stripped 1 base from V and 5 bases from J, with 8 bases between. The germline gives CDR1 LGHDT, CDR2 YNNKEL (reference sequence). The CDR3 totals 14 residues. The CDR3 region is CASSQGTENEKLFF. CDR3 coding DNA: TGTGCCAGCAGCCAAGGAACGGAGAATGAAAAACTGTTTTTT.

The chain links TRBV5-8 to TRBJ1-2, with D possibly TRBD1 on 5 matching bases. V lost 0 bases to trimming and J lost 9 bases, with 18 bases between them. The CDR3 has 15 amino acids. Per germline, CDR1 SGHTS and CDR2 YDEGEE. The CDR3, as DNA: TGTGCCAGCAGCTTGGGGGGCACAGCGATTGAAAGCTACACCTTC. This encodes CASSLGGTAIESYTF.

This clone was observed once. The chain recombines TRBV4-3 with TRBJ2-2; weak D call: TRBD2 (7 bases). The CDR3 has 16 amino acids. Germline CDR1 and CDR2: LGHNA and YSLEER. Trimming cost V 4 bases and J 3 bases, with 15 bases left between them. The CDR3 region has the DNA TGCGCCAGCAGCCTCGGGGGGCCGGGTTACACCGGGGAGCTGTTTTTT. It yields the protein CASSLGGPGYTGELFF.

The chain couples TRBV3-1 (or the pseudogene TRBV3-2) to TRBJ2-7; tentative D call: TRBD1 (5 bases). Germline assignment: CDR1 LGHDT and CDR2 YNNKEL (reference sequence). V was trimmed by 2 bases and J by 4 bases, leaving 9 bases between them. The CDR3 loop spans 13 amino acids. The CDR3 nucleotides are TGTGCCAGCAGCCAATTCCAGGGATACGAGCAGTACTTC. Protein: CASSQFQGYEQYF.

The chain links TRBV27 to TRBJ1-2; no definite D call. Looked up from germline, CDR1 is MNHEY and CDR2 is SMNVEV (reference sequence). The CDR3 runs 14 residues. Trimming stripped 5 bases from V and 10 bases from J, with 20 bases between. CDR3: CASSQTLPLTVYTF. Here the CDR3 DNA reads TGTGCCAGCAGTCAAACTCTCCCGCTAACTGTCTACACCTTC.

CDR3 sequence (DNA): TGTGCCAGTAGGGCCCCCGGGACAGGGAGGTGGGAAAACATTCAGTACTTC. Translating gives CASRAPGTGRWENIQYF. The chain carries TRBV19 and TRBJ2-4, with 9 bases that match TRBD1. The CDR3 sequence is 17 residues long. CDR1 is LNHDA, CDR2 SQIVND, per germline (reference sequence). After removal of 6 bases from V and 5 bases from J, the junction contained 14 bases not matched to a gene.

The chain uses TRBV11-2 and TRBJ1-1; TRBD1 might be the D (6 bases). In germline, CDR1 is SGHAT, CDR2 FQNNGV. This CDR3 is 14 amino acids long. V was trimmed by 0 bases and J by 8 bases, leaving 13 bases between them. The CDR3 bases are TGTGCCAGCAGCTTAGAAGTAACAGGGACGGAAGCTTTCTTT. As protein: CASSLEVTGTEAFF.

The chain joins TRBV21-1 to TRBJ2-3; TRBD2 is taken as the D call from the table, unchecked against the DNA. TRBV21-1 is flagged as a pseudogene. The CDR3 consists of 14 residues. CDR3 sequence (DNA): TGTGCCAGATACGGGAGCGGAGCAACAGATACGCAGTATTTT. Translation gives CARYGSGATDTQYF.

The chain links TRBV27 to TRBJ2-1, with D perhaps TRBD1 (6 bases). Trimming removed 2 bases from V and 2 bases from J, with 10 bases in between. The CDR3 sequence is 15 residues long. In germline, CDR1 is MNHEY, CDR2 SMNVEV (reference sequence). The CDR3 coding sequence is TGTGCCAGCAGTTTAGGACAGCTTCCCTACAATGAGCAGTTCTTC. Its translation is CASSLGQLPYNEQFF.

This chain connects TRBV9 to TRBJ2-1; 8 bases map to TRBD2. J gave up 3 bases and V 0 bases, and 2 bases lay outside the gene matches. The CDR3 runs 15 residues. Germline CDR1 reads SGDLS; CDR2 reads YYNGEE. CDR3 amino acids: CASSVDGTSYNEQFF. The CDR3 nucleotides are TGTGCCAGCAGCGTAGACGGGACTAGCTACAATGAGCAGTTCTTC. Using reference TRBV9 and TRBJ2-1 for the parts outside the CDR3, the full variable domain is DSGVTQTPKHLITATGQRVTLRCSPRSGDLSVYWYQQSLDQGLQFLIQYYNGEERAKGNILERFSAQQFPDLHSELNLSSLELGDSALYFCASSVDGTSYNEQFFGPGTRLTVL.